The text below deals with one T cell receptor (beta chain). The antigen is not known. This specimen belongs to a study of T cell responses to AZD1222 COVID-19 vaccine. General observations from the study: Unmutated regions of variants are reportedly targeted by nearly half of spike-specific TCRs. Clonal diversity was possibly underestimated, and the donors were mostly white British, with more females. The span of vaccine-associated CD4 TCRs extended across spike, with dominance at 160-218 and 743-854.

Assay used: immunoSEQ multiplex PCR; TCRdb lists only in-frame clones, some missing. The data contain approximately 150,000 clones, just under 95% of them singletons. The CDR3 loop spans 15 amino acids. The V and J ends lost 1 base and 2 bases respectively, with 12 bases between them. The germline gives CDR1 SGHVS, CDR2 FQNEAQ. The input for sequencing was peripheral blood, taken on day 0 of AZD1222 vaccination. The J gene is TRBJ2-7, the V gene TRBV7-8; D remains ambiguous. This sequence originates from an adult in good health. The CDR3, as DNA: TGTGCCAGCAGCTTAGGCCAAACTCCAACCTACGAGCAGTACTTC. This gives the protein CASSLGQTPTYEQYF.